Listed below are T cell receptor beta chains from one sample, sequenced in a study of blood T cell repertoires in COVID-19. The repertoire was sequenced with immunoSEQ multiplex PCR; TCRdb's copy has only in-frame clones and lacks some. The table shows more than 100,000 clones, with around 82% occurring only once. Sequenced input: peripheral blood. The receptor source for this set is a human donor in a cohort sampled during active or convalescent COVID-19. The CDR3 runs from the conserved cysteine through the conserved F or W. The D gene is left open where the match is weak. Only some rows state a clone size, as once, few, many or a class for expanded clones.

j_gene	abundance	d_gene	v_gene	CDR3aa	CDR3nt
TRBJ1-5	-	-	TRBV5-1	CASSPRGRDGPQHF	TGCGCCAGCAGCCCCCGAGGGAGGGACGGGCCCCAGCATTTT
TRBJ1-4	-	-	TRBV7-9	CASSVEGEKLFF	TGTGCCAGCAGCGTTGAGGGTGAAAAACTGTTTTTT
TRBJ1-2	-	TRBD1	TRBV19	CASNQDRGLYGYTF	TGTGCCAGTAACCAGGACAGGGGCCTCTATGGCTACACCTTC
TRBJ2-3	-	-	TRBV9	CASSETGTGTDTQYF	TGTGCCAGCAGCGAAACCGGGACTGGCACAGATACGCAGTATTTT
TRBJ1-1	-	-	TRBV7-3	CASSLTPGANTEAFF	TGTGCCAGCAGCTTAACGCCAGGGGCTAACACTGAAGCTTTCTTT
TRBJ1-3	-	-	TRBV11-2	CASSPGGGSGNTIYF	TGTGCCAGCAGCCCTGGGGGGGGTTCTGGAAACACCATATATTTT
TRBJ1-4	-	-	TRBV9	CASSGKPDRINEKLFF	TGTGCCAGCAGTGGGAAGCCGGACAGAATTAATGAAAAACTGTTTTTT
TRBJ1-2	once	-	TRBV5-1	CASSFGQDWGYTF	TGCGCCAGCAGCTTCGGGCAGGACTGGGGCTACACCTTC
TRBJ1-2	-	TRBD1	TRBV11-1	CASSPHPTGANYGYTF	TGTGCCAGCAGCCCACACCCGACAGGGGCTAACTATGGCTACACCTTC
TRBJ2-1	-	-	TRBV3-1/TRBV3-2	CASSQADYSYNEQFF	TGTGCCAGCAGCCAAGCGGACTACTCCTACAATGAGCAGTTCTTC
TRBJ1-3	few	TRBD1	TRBV7-2	CASSLLGGTSGNTIYF	TGTGCCAGCAGCTTATTAGGGGGCACCTCTGGAAACACCATATATTTT
TRBJ2-2	-	-	TRBV4-1	CASSQGLGAGELFF	TGCGCCAGCAGCCAAGGTCTAGGGGCTGGGGAGCTGTTTTTT
TRBJ2-7	once	-	TRBV19	CASSTRGGGYEQYF	TGTGCCAGTAGTACCCGCGGGGGCGGGTACGAGCAGTACTTC
TRBJ2-1	-	TRBD2	TRBV7-3	CASQSYRGAYNEQFF	TGTGCCAGCCAATCATACCGGGGGGCCTACAATGAGCAGTTCTTC
TRBJ2-1	-	-	TRBV28	CASSPFYNEQFF	TGTGCCAGCAGTCCCTTCTACAATGAGCAGTTCTTC
TRBJ2-2	once	TRBD1	TRBV6-1	CASSTTGHDTGELFF	TGTGCCAGCAGTACGACAGGGCATGACACCGGGGAGCTGTTTTTT
TRBJ2-1	-	TRBD2	TRBV4-2	CASSQGTGGHSYNEQFF	TGTGCCAGCAGCCAGGGCACGGGGGGGCACTCCTACAATGAGCAGTTCTTC
TRBJ2-1	-	TRBD2	TRBV6-5	CASSYDGGAVNNEQFF	TGTGCCAGCAGTTATGACGGGGGGGCAGTCAACAATGAGCAGTTCTTC
TRBJ1-1	-	-	TRBV2	CASSTQGSNTEAFF	TGTGCCAGCAGCACACAGGGCTCGAACACTGAAGCTTTCTTT
TRBJ1-5	-	-	TRBV12-3/TRBV12-4	CASSLIAQPQHF	TGTGCCAGCAGTTTAATAGCTCAGCCCCAGCATTTT
TRBJ2-7	-	-	TRBV24-1	CATSVPTVRLEQYF	TGTGCCACCAGTGTTCCCACAGTCCGATTGGAGCAGTACTTC
TRBJ1-3	-	-	TRBV29-1	CSVEGNREPNTIYF	TGCAGCGTTGAAGGGAACCGGGAGCCAAACACCATATATTTT
TRBJ1-2	once	TRBD1	TRBV5-6	CASSFDRAMGYTF	TGTGCCAGCAGCTTCGACAGGGCCATGGGCTACACCTTC
TRBJ2-3	-	-	TRBV7-3	CASSLVGGEADTQYF	TGTGCCAGCAGCTTAGTCGGGGGAGAGGCAGATACGCAGTATTTT
TRBJ2-3	-	-	TRBV11-2	CASSLFFLTPGVDTQYF	TGTGCCAGCAGCTTATTTTTCCTCACCCCGGGGGTAGATACGCAGTATTTT
TRBJ2-1	-	TRBD2	TRBV11-3	CASSLKRGGFYNEQFF	TGTGCCAGCAGCTTAAAGCGGGGGGGCTTTTACAATGAGCAGTTCTTC
TRBJ1-1	-	TRBD1	TRBV9	CASIPPGGLDTEAFF	TGTGCCAGCATTCCTCCAGGGGGCCTTGACACTGAAGCTTTCTTT
TRBJ1-2	-	TRBD1	TRBV6-5	CATTGQNYGYTF	TGTGCCACGACAGGGCAAAACTATGGCTACACCTTC
TRBJ2-7	-	-	TRBV30	CAWSAAGQSAYEQYF	TGTGCCTGGAGTGCCGCGGGACAGTCGGCCTACGAGCAGTACTTC
TRBJ2-1	once	TRBD1	TRBV7-9	CASSPSRTGTNEQFF	TGTGCCAGCAGTCCCTCCCGGACAGGGACCAATGAGCAGTTCTTC
TRBJ1-6	once	-	TRBV7-2	CASSPVGREGVPLHF	TGTGCCAGCAGCCCCGTGGGCAGGGAAGGTGTACCCCTCCACTTT